The clone carrying this TCR beta chain has only a few counts. Its specificity is not known. V was pared by 0 bases and J by 5 bases, with 7 bases of the junction left unmatched. The CDR3 totals 17 residues. Germline loops: CDR1 SGHRS, CDR2 YFSETQ. This specimen comes from a study of OX40 agonist ivuxolimab in advanced cancers. Study-wide background: At 0.01 to 10 mg/kg, ivuxolimab was administered intravenously to patients every 2 weeks. General study points: Expanded peripheral T cell antigen specificity was not determined.

Here immunoSEQ multiplex PCR was the method, and the copy in TCRdb shows in-frame clones only, minus some. The data contain around 56,000 clones, under 85% of them singletons. This material consisted of CD4+ or CD8+ T cells sorted from blood, taken in a trial of the OX40 agonist ivuxolimab. The TCR originated in an adult with an advanced solid tumor such as melanoma, head and neck, liver or kidney cancer. This chain uses TRBV5-1 with TRBJ2-5, with 13 positions matching TRBD2. In nucleotides, the CDR3 is TGCGCCAGCAGCTTGGCCACTAGCGGGAGGGCCGGGGAGACCCAGTACTTC. Its protein product is CASSLATSGRAGETQYF. Supplemented by reference TRBV5-1 and TRBJ2-5, the full variable domain reads KAGVTQTPRYLIKTRGQQVTLSCSPISGHRSVSWYQQTPGQGLQFLFEYFSETQRNKGNFPGRFSGRQFSNSRSEMNVSTLELGDSALYLCASSLATSGRAGETQYFGPGTRLLVL.